A single sample is the source of the 29 T cell receptor beta chains below, sequenced in a study of blood T cell repertoires in COVID-19. TCRdb's copy holds only in-frame clones and misses some; the assay was immunoSEQ multiplex PCR. The data hold approximately 130,000 clones, with around 87% observed a single time. Material for sequencing was peripheral blood. The receptors were gathered from a man in his fifties or sixties with active COVID-19.

J is TRBJ1-1 and V is TRBV12-5, with a possible D match to TRBD1 (6 bases). V dropped 4 bases and J dropped 4 bases, with 7 bases sitting between them. The CDR3 sequence is 12 residues long. CDR1 is LGHNT and CDR2 is FRNRAP in the germline V gene. This CDR3 reads CASGYRVTEAFF. CDR3 coding DNA: TGTGCTAGTGGTTACAGGGTCACTGAAGCTTTCTTT.

The chain carries TRBV19 and TRBJ2-2, with D hard to call. Germline lookup yields CDR1 LNHDA and CDR2 SQIVND (reference sequence). V was trimmed by 8 bases and J by 0 bases, leaving 13 bases between them. This CDR3 comprises 15 residues. The CDR3 reads CASQSVQTNTGELFF. Here the CDR3 DNA reads TGTGCCAGTCAATCGGTCCAAACGAACACCGGGGAGCTGTTTTTT.

A single count supports this clone. The J gene is TRBJ2-4, the V gene TRBV6-2 or TRBV6-3; D call uncertain. This CDR3 region has 13 residues. Germline loops: CDR1 MNHEY, CDR2 SVGEGT. V was shortened by 0 bases and J by 6 bases, with 6 bases between the two germline ends. The DNA for the CDR3 is TGTGCCAGCAGTTACTCCGGTGGAAACATTCAGTACTTC. This translates into CASSYSGGNIQYF.

The chain uses TRBV7-2 and TRBJ2-7, with D possibly being TRBD2 (5 bases). Germline lookup yields CDR1 SGHTA and CDR2 FQGNSA. This CDR3 has 14 amino acids. V gave up 8 bases and J gave up 7 bases, with 21 bases separating them. DNA for the CDR3: TGTGCCAGCGCCGGAGGTGGCCCCGTGGAGGAGCAGTACTTC. Its protein product is CASAGGGPVEEQYF.

The rearrangement uses TRBV18 and TRBJ2-1; D might be TRBD1 (6 bases). Germline values: CDR1 KGHSH, CDR2 LQKENI. The CDR3 extends over 12 amino acids. V lost 5 bases and J lost 4, with 6 bases in between. The CDR3 reads CASSTGYNEQFF. CDR3 coding DNA: TGTGCCAGCTCAACAGGGTACAATGAGCAGTTCTTC.

V gene TRBV7-2 combines with J gene TRBJ1-2; D call uncertain. With 2 bases removed from V and 0 bases from J, the gap between germline ends came to 4 bases. CDR1 SGHTA and CDR2 FQGNSA come from the germline V gene. The CDR3 has 13 residues. This CDR3 reads CASSLSANYGYTF. The DNA of the CDR3 is TGTGCCAGCAGCTTATCAGCTAACTATGGCTACACCTTC.

The CDR3 is CASSRIGNSGTYEQYF. The CDR3 DNA follows: TGTGCCAGCAGCCGCATCGGAAATAGCGGAACCTACGAGCAGTACTTC. J is TRBJ2-7 and V is TRBV14, with a possible D match to TRBD2 (6 bases). CDR1 is SGHDN and CDR2 is FVKESK in the germline V gene. V was pared by 4 bases and J by 2 bases, with 18 bases between. The CDR3 consists of 16 residues.

This chain connects TRBV19 to TRBJ2-2, with TRBD1 matching 9 bases. CDR1 is LNHDA and CDR2 is SQIVND in the germline V gene (reference sequence). Trimming cost V 9 bases and J 4 bases; bases outside gene matches: 3. The CDR3 is 13 amino acids. The CDR3 bases are TGTGCCAGCGCGGGACAGGGCACCGGGGAGCTGTTTTTT. This codes for CASAGQGTGELFF.

This clone occurred a few times. The chain joins TRBV5-1 to TRBJ1-2, with D possibly matching TRBD1 (5 bases). This CDR3 region has 14 residues. Germline V CDR1 and CDR2: SGHRS, YFSETQ. V lost 0 bases and J lost 2, with 8 bases in between. CDR3: CASSLDSGNYGYTF. The CDR3 nucleotides are TGCGCCAGCAGCTTGGACTCAGGGAACTATGGCTACACCTTC. Drawing the rest from reference TRBV5-1 and TRBJ1-2, the complete variable domain is KAGVTQTPRYLIKTRGQQVTLSCSPISGHRSVSWYQQTPGQGLQFLFEYFSETQRNKGNFPGRFSGRQFSNSRSEMNVSTLELGDSALYLCASSLDSGNYGYTFGSGTRLTVV.

The chain has TRBV18 and TRBJ2-1, with 9 bases that match TRBD1. The CDR3 extends over 13 amino acids. The J segment lost 6 bases and the V segment lost 7 bases, leaving 4 bases of the junction unmatched. Germline V gene data show CDR1 as KGHSH and CDR2 as LQKENI. CDR3 residues: CASWGQGFNEQFF. CDR3 DNA: TGTGCCAGCTGGGGACAGGGTTTCAATGAGCAGTTCTTC.

CDR3 amino acids: CASSSSGTGFSGYGYTF. The CDR3 DNA is TGTGCCAGCAGTTCATCCGGGACAGGGTTCTCGGGCTATGGCTACACCTTC. This sequence joins TRBV6-2 or TRBV6-3 and TRBJ1-2, with TRBD1 identical over 9 bases. The CDR3 length is 17 residues. CDR1 and CDR2 (germline): MNHEY, SVGEGT. V lost 4 bases and J lost 4; bases outside the gene matches: 13.

This rearrangement joins TRBV7-9 to TRBJ1-6, with D possibly being TRBD1 (5 bases). Trimming stripped 5 bases from V and 7 bases from J, with 18 bases between. This CDR3 has 16 amino acids. Germline V gives CDR1 SEHNR, CDR2 FQNEAQ (reference sequence). CDR3 sequence reads: CASSITGGQGNSPLHF. The CDR3 bases are TGTGCCAGCAGCATAACGGGTGGGCAGGGAAATTCACCCCTCCACTTT. The variable domain in full, completed from reference TRBV7-9 and TRBJ1-6, reads DTGVSQNPRHKITKRGQNVTFRCDPISEHNRLYWYRQTLGQGPEFLTYFQNEAQLEKSRLLSDRFSAERPKGSFSTLEIQRTEQGDSAMYLCASSITGGQGNSPLHFGNGTRLTVT.

This chain uses TRBV6-2 or TRBV6-3 with TRBJ2-2; D remains ambiguous. V gave up 2 bases and J gave up 5 bases, with 15 bases separating them. The CDR3 has 16 residues. The germline gives CDR1 MNHEY, CDR2 SVGEGT. The CDR3 reads CASSYPPRQKTGELFF. CDR3 nucleotide sequence: TGTGCCAGCAGTTACCCGCCGAGGCAAAAGACCGGGGAGCTGTTTTTT.

The chain couples TRBV15 to TRBJ1-1; no firm D call. Trimming removed 0 bases from V and 5 bases from J, with 13 bases in between. The germline V gene has CDR1 LNHNV and CDR2 YYDKDF (reference sequence). The CDR3 is made up of 15 amino acids. In DNA, the CDR3 is TGTGCCACCAGCAGAGAGGTAAGGGCGGGAACTGAAGCTTTCTTT. Translating it yields CATSREVRAGTEAFF. The complete variable domain, with remaining parts taken from reference TRBV15 and TRBJ1-1, reads DAMVIQNPRYQVTQFGKPVTLSCSQTLNHNVMYWYQQKSSQAPKLLFHYYDKDFNNEADTPDNFQSRRPNTSFCFLDIRSPGLGDTAMYLCATSREVRAGTEAFFGQGTRLTVV.

Concerning this clone: With a much larger clone just one base away, this may be a read error. The chain recombines TRBV7-8 with TRBJ1-2; D gene ambiguous. Germline CDR1 and CDR2: SGHVS and FQNEAQ. This CDR3 contains 14 residues. V dropped 1 base and J dropped 4 bases, with 10 bases sitting between them. CDR3 sequence: CASSLVGRSYGYTF. The CDR3 DNA reads TGTGCCAGCAGCTTAGTGGGGAGAAGCTATGGCTACACCTTC.

The chain combines TRBV27 with TRBJ1-5; TRBD1 aligns across 7 bases. The V and J ends lost 6 bases and 10 bases, in that order; junction bases with no gene match: 18. This CDR3 contains 16 residues. Germline V gives CDR1 MNHEY, CDR2 SMNVEV (reference sequence). The CDR3 nucleotides are TGTGCCAGCAGCCAACGGGACAGTTTCCCATATCTCCCCCAGCATTTT. Translation gives CASSQRDSFPYLPQHF.

This sequence joins TRBV7-2 and TRBJ2-1; D is uncertain. This CDR3 is built from 11 residues. CDR1 and CDR2 from the germline V gene are SGHTA and FQGNSA. V was shortened by 5 bases and J by 4 bases, with 3 bases between the two germline ends. Written as DNA, the CDR3 is TGTGCCAGCAGCATATACAATGAGCAGTTCTTC. Translation: CASSIYNEQFF.

The chain employs TRBV3-1 (or the pseudogene TRBV3-2) and TRBJ2-5; unclear D gene. This CDR3 contains 12 residues. Trimming took 4 bases from V and 1 from J, leaving 4 bases between them. The V gene's germline CDR1 is LGHDT and CDR2 YNNKEL (reference sequence). The chain's CDR3 is CASSPGQETQYF. The CDR3 DNA sequence: TGTGCCAGCAGCCCCGGCCAAGAGACCCAGTACTTC.

The V and J genes are TRBV5-8 and TRBJ1-5; D possibly corresponds to TRBD1 (6 bases). The germline gives CDR1 SGHTS, CDR2 YDEGEE. The CDR3 loop spans 16 amino acids. Trimming cost V 4 bases and J 2 bases, with 16 bases left between them. The CDR3 protein is CASSIHRVRGNQPQHF. The CDR3 region has the DNA TGTGCCAGCAGCATACACAGGGTCAGAGGCAATCAGCCCCAGCATTTT.

The V call is TRBV7-2, the J call TRBJ2-7; 12 nucleotides align to TRBD2. V trimming: 5 bases; J trimming: 5 bases; junction bases outside the gene matches: 13. Germline values: CDR1 SGHTA, CDR2 FQGNSA. This CDR3 has 17 amino acids. The CDR3 sequence: CASSPPFLAGGPHEQYF. CDR3 coding DNA: TGTGCCAGCAGCCCCCCCTTCCTAGCGGGGGGGCCCCACGAGCAGTACTTC.

The rearrangement links TRBV6-4 to TRBJ1-2; D gene unclear. Between the trimmed V and J ends, which lost 0 bases and 7 bases, there was a span of 12 bases. There are 14 residues in the CDR3. Germline loops: CDR1 MRHNA, CDR2 SNTAGT. The CDR3 loop is CASSDSWVSGGYTF. For the CDR3, the DNA is TGTGCCAGCAGTGACTCTTGGGTGAGCGGTGGCTACACCTTC.

The chain uses TRBV4-3 and TRBJ2-2, with 9 positions matching TRBD2. This CDR3 spans 18 amino acids. Trimming took 0 bases from V and 2 from J; bases not matched to a gene: 7. Germline lookup yields CDR1 LGHNA and CDR2 YSLEER. The CDR3 DNA follows: TGCGCCAGCAGCCAAGATCTGAGCGGGGGGCACAACACCGGGGAGCTGTTTTTT. Translating gives CASSQDLSGGHNTGELFF.

The chain recombines TRBV18 with TRBJ1-1; maybe TRBD1 (6 bases). The CDR3 is 14 amino acids. Between the trimmed V and J ends, which lost 8 bases and 4 bases, there was a span of 17 bases. Per germline, CDR1 KGHSH and CDR2 LQKENI. CDR3 loop: CASGIYTGITEAFF. The CDR3 DNA reads as TGTGCCAGCGGGATTTATACAGGGATCACTGAAGCTTTCTTT. The full variable domain, completed using reference TRBV18 and TRBJ1-1, is NAGVMQNPRHLVRRRGQEARLRCSPMKGHSHVYWYRQLPEEGLKFMVYLQKENIIDESGMPKERFSAEFPKEGPSILRIQQVVRGDSAAYFCASGIYTGITEAFFGQGTRLTVV.

This sequence joins TRBV7-6 and TRBJ1-2, with D possibly being TRBD1 (6 bases). CDR3 length: 15 amino acids. V dropped 3 bases and J dropped 4 bases, with 15 bases sitting between them. Germline V gives CDR1 SGHVS, CDR2 FNYEAQ. The CDR3 protein is CASSFGQGLTYGYTF. CDR3 DNA sequence: TGTGCCAGCAGCTTCGGGCAGGGGCTTACCTATGGCTACACCTTC.

This clone was recorded only once. The chain links TRBV6-5 to TRBJ2-7; weak D call: TRBD1 (6 bases). Per the germline V gene, CDR1 is MNHEY and CDR2 is SVGAGI. The CDR3 is 13 residues long. The germline V and J ends were trimmed by 6 bases and 4 bases, with 13 bases remaining between them. DNA for the CDR3: TGTGCCAGCAGGAACCCACAGGGTTACGAGCAGTACTTC. It translates to CASRNPQGYEQYF.

V gene TRBV5-1 combines with J gene TRBJ1-1, with TRBD1 matching over 9 bases. Trimming at V came to 3 bases and at J to 6 bases, leaving 6 bases not matched to a gene. The CDR3 extends over 14 amino acids. Germline CDR1 SGHRS, CDR2 YFSETQ. This CDR3 reads CASSSGQGVAEAFF. The CDR3 DNA follows: TGCGCCAGCAGCTCGGGACAGGGTGTCGCTGAAGCTTTCTTT.

The V and J genes are TRBV29-1 and TRBJ2-3; no reliable D call. Germline V gene sequence: CDR1 SQVTM, CDR2 ANQGSEA. The V gene lost 8 bases and the J gene lost 4 bases, with 10 bases spanning the gap. This CDR3 spans 11 amino acids. The CDR3 spells CSSQVADTQYF. Here the CDR3 DNA reads TGCAGCTCCCAGGTGGCAGATACGCAGTATTTT.

The rearrangement uses TRBV11-3 and TRBJ1-6, with 8 bases that match TRBD1. After removal of 3 bases from V and 12 bases from J, the junction contained 1 base not matched to a gene. The CDR3 totals 12 residues. In germline, CDR1 is SGHNT, CDR2 YENEEA. DNA of the CDR3: TGTGCCAGCAGCTTTACAGGGGGACCCCTCCACTTT. This gives the protein CASSFTGGPLHF.

CDR3 in DNA: TGTGCCAGCAGTTACCGGACAGGGGCGGGCGAGCAGTACTTC. Translation: CASSYRTGAGEQYF. This chain uses TRBV6-6 with TRBJ2-7, with 9 positions matching TRBD1. The CDR3 spans 14 residues. Looked up from germline, CDR1 is MNHNY and CDR2 is SVGAGI (reference sequence). V was clipped by 2 bases and J by 6 bases; unmatched bases: 5.